The clone carrying this T cell receptor beta chain was seen a handful of times. What it recognizes is unknown. Germline CDR1 is DFQATT and CDR2 is SNEGSKA (reference sequence). The CDR3 consists of 13 residues. V trimming: 6 bases; J trimming: 4 bases; junction bases outside the gene matches: 7. Sequenced with the Oncomine TCR Beta short-read assay was DNA taken from cultured CD4+ T cells. Genomic DNA was drawn out of CD4+ T cells grown in culture. MiXCR, run by TCRdb on the PCR reads, gives a single entry per CDR3 protein. The data hold 20,000 to 30,000 distinct CDR3 sequences, with 28% observed a single time. This sample stems from a study of vaccination and CD4 T cells after COVID-19. On the study more broadly: SARS-CoV-2 positivity in convalescent patients was established by nasal swab PCR; nine had mild and one severe disease. The study enrolled six male and four female convalescents, two of whom were Hispanic. Whole-study results and caveats: When vaccine-specific clones from convalescent patients were examined, 304 of 307 were spike mono-reactive.

Time point in this sample: late sampling 161 to 241 days after vaccination in three convalescent patients. Treatment specified: roughly 11-day PBMC culture with coronavirus spike peptide pools or control peptides (ViraFEST assay). This chain joins TRBV20-1 and TRBJ2-7; 9 bases fit TRBD1. The origin of this receptor is a human donor who had recovered from COVID-19. Sequenced here: CD4+ T cells from blood, cultured in vitro, sampled about 7 months after SARS-CoV-2 vaccination. For the CDR3, the DNA is TGCAGTGCCCGGATACAGGGGGCATACGAGCAGTACTTC. Protein product: CSARIQGAYEQYF.